Below, one T cell receptor (beta chain) is given with its context. The antigen it binds to is not known. The input lacks base qualities; no much larger clone sits a single base away. The immunoSEQ Assay, a bias-controlled multiplex PCR, was used to amplify TCRbeta CDR3 regions from genomic DNA. The study's processing was this. Nucleated cell counts per sample were estimated from amplification of reference gene primers within the assay. To quantify the absolute abundance of each unique TCRbeta CDR3 rearrangement, sequence reads were collapsed and filtered. Productive Simpson clonality was computed per sample as the square root of Simpson's diversity index over productive rearrangements. TCRdb retrieved this table from immuneACCESS and kept in-frame rearrangements only. Not all clones are present; in checked studies, unresolved V genes account for under half, and no reason is known for the remainder. V and J calls and clone size are copied from that table; D and trimming were computed from the DNA. In this sample the table shows roughly 250,000 clones, about 81% of which occur a single time. 12% of the sample is held by the ten biggest clonotypes.

This entry belongs to a study of blood T cell repertoires in COVID-19 (dated by TCRdb to the early 2020s). For context, the study as a whole: Collaborator samples came from the United States, Italy and Spain and covered acute and convalescent phases of COVID-19. The prospective study material was composed of cDNA or gDNA derived from T cells, B-cell-depleted T cells, or PBMCs. Subjects who had been exposed to COVID-19, were actively infected with it, or had recovered from it provided the deeply sampled blood TCRbeta repertoires that made up the dataset. The repertoires were released in a freely available public database meant as a resource for research on the immune response to SARS-CoV-2. The samples were drawn from the first 160 participants of the ongoing ImmuneRACE study and from over 950 subjects provided by 6 global collaborators. The sample metadata nearly always contained a de-identified subject ID, COVID-19 status, age in years and sex. Where HLA class I and class II types were available, the types were taken from metadata supplied by the sample provider, not from assay-based typing. What the study reported, not specific to this receptor: The amount of clinical and demographic metadata varied by source and participant and was provided uncurated.

Each collaborating institution followed its own protocols to collect whole blood in K2EDTA tubes. For TCRbeta analysis, collaborators shipped samples in one of three forms: frozen whole blood, isolated PBMCs, or DNA extracted from either of those sample types. The sequenced sample was peripheral blood. This receptor was obtained from a woman aged 55-69 years with active or convalescent COVID-19.

Here is the DNA: TGTGCCAGCCACGACAGGGATGGCTACACCTTC. This codes for CASHDRDGYTF. Recombination linked TRBV28 to TRBJ1-2; a stretch of 7 junction bases matches TRBD1. The CDR3 covers 11 residues, taking in both the cysteine and the phenylalanine. Just CDR3 DNA is preserved here, 33 bases in frame from base 1. The germline V gene supplies CDR1 MDHEN and CDR2 SYDVKM. V loses 8 bases at its end and J loses 6 bases; junction bases beyond the gene matches: 3.